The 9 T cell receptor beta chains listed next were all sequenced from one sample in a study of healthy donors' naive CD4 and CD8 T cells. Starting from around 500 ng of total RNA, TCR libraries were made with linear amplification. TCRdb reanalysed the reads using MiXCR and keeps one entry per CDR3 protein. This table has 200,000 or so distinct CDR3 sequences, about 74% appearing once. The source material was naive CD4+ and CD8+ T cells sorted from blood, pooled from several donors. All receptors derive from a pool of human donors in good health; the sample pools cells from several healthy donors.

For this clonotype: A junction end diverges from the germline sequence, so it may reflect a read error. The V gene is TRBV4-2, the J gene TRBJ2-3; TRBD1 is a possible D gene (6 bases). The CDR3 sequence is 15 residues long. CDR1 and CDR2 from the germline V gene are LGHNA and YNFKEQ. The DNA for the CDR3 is TGCGCCAGCAGCCTGCAGGGGTTTTCCGCAGATACGCAGTATTTT. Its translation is CASSLQGFSADTQYF.

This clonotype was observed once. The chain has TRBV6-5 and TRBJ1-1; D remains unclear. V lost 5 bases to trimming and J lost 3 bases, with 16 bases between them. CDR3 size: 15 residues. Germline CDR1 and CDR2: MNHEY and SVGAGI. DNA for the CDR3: TGTGCCAGCAGTGACGCCCCTGGAGAGGACACTGAAGCTTTCTTT. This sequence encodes CASSDAPGEDTEAFF.

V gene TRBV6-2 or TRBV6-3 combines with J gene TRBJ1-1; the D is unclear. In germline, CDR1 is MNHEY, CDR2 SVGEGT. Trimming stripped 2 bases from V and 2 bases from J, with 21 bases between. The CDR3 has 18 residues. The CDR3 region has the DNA TGTGCCAGCAGTTACGGTTCCCGACGTTTAAGAAAAAACACTGAAGCTTTCTTT. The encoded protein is CASSYGSRRLRKNTEAFF.

CDR3 DNA: TGTGCCAGCAGTTTAACTAGCGGGGTTTTAGATGAGCAGTTCTTC. Protein: CASSLTSGVLDEQFF. The V call is TRBV11-1, the J call TRBJ2-1, with 10 nucleotides matching TRBD2. The CDR3 has 15 residues. Trimming at V came to 6 bases and at J to 8 bases, leaving 10 bases not matched to a gene. Germline-derived CDR1 and CDR2 are SGHAT and FQDESV (reference sequence).

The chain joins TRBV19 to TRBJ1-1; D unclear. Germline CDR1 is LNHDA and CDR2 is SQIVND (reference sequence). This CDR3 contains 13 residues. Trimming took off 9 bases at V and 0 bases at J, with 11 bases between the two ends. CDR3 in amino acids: CASSRVLNTEAFF. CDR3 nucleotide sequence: TGTGCCAGCTCCCGGGTCCTGAACACTGAAGCTTTCTTT. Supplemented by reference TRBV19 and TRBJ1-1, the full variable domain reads DGGITQSPKYLFRKEGQNVTLSCEQNLNHDAMYWYRQDPGQGLRLIYYSQIVNDFQKGDIAEGYSVSREKKESFPLTVTSAQKNPTAFYLCASSRVLNTEAFFGQGTRLTVV.

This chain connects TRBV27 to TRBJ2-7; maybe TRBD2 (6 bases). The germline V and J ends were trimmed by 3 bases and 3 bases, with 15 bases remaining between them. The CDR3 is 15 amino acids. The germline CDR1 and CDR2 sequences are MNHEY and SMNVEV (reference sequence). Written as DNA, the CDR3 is TGTGCCAGCAGTTTGGTAGCGGCCCGATACTACGAGCAGTACTTC. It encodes CASSLVAARYYEQYF.

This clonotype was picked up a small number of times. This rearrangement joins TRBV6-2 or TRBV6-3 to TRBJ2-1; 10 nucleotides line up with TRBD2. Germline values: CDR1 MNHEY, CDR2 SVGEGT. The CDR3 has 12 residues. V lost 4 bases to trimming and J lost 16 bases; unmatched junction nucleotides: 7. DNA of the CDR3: TGTGCCAGCAGTTTTGGACTAGCGGCTGTATTCTTC. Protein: CASSFGLAAVFF.

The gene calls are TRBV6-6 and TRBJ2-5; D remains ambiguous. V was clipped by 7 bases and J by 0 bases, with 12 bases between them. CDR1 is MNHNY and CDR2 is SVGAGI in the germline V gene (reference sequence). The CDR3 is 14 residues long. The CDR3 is CASTDNTNQETQYF. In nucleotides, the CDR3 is TGTGCCAGCACCGACAACACCAACCAAGAGACCCAGTACTTC.

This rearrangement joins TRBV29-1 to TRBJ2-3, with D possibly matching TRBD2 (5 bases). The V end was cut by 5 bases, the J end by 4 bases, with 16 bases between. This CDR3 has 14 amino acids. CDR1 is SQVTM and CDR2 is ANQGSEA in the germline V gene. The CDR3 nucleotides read TGCAGCGTTCCGCCGGGAACCCTTGCAGATACGCAGTATTTT. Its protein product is CSVPPGTLADTQYF.